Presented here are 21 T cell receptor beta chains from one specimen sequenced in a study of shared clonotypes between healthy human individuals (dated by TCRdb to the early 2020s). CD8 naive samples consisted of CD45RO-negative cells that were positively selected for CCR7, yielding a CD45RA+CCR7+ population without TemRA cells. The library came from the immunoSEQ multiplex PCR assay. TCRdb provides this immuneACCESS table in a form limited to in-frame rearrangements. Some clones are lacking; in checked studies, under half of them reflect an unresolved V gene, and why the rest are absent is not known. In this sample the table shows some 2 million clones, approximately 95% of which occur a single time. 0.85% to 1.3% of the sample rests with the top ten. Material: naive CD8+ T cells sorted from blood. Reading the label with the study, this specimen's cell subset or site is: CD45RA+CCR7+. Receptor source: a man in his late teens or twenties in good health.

Here the CDR3 reads CASSEGVVGNQPQHF. The CDR3 DNA sequence: TGCGCCAGCAGTGAGGGGGTAGTCGGCAATCAGCCCCAGCATTTT. This chain uses TRBV10-2 with TRBJ1-5; D gene ambiguous. The V and J ends lost 2 bases and 2 bases respectively, with 10 bases between them. The germline gives CDR1 WSHSY, CDR2 SAAADI. The CDR3 loop spans 15 amino acids.

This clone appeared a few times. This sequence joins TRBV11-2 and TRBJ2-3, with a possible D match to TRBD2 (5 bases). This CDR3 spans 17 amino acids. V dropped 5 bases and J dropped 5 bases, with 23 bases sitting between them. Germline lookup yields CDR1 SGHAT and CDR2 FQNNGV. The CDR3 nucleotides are TGTGCCAGCAGCGGCCCGACGGGCCCCCTGAGCGGAGATACGCAGTATTTT. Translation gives CASSGPTGPLSGDTQYF.

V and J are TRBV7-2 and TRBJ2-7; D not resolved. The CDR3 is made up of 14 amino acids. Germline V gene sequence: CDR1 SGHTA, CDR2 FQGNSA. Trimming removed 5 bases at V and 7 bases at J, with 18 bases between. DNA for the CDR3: TGTGCCAGCAGCCCACGCAGTGGCTGGGGAGAGCAGTACTTC. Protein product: CASSPRSGWGEQYF. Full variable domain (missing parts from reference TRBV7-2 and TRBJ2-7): GAGVSQSPSNKVTEKGKDVELRCDPISGHTALYWYRQSLGQGLEFLIYFQGNSAPDKSGLPSDRFSAERTGGSVSTLTIQRTQQEDSAVYLCASSPRSGWGEQYFGPGTRLTVT.

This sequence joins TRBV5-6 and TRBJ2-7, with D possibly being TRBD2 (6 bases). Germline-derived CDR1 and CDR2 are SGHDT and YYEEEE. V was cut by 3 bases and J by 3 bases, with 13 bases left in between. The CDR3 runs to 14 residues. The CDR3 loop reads CASSSASGRYEQYF. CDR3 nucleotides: TGTGCCAGCAGCTCTGCCAGCGGGCGCTACGAGCAGTACTTC.

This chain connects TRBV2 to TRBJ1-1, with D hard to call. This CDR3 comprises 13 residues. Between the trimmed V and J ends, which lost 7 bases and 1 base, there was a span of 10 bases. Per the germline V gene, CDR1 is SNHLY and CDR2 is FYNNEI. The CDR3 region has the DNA TGTGCCAGCACGTTCTGGGCGAACACTGAAGCTTTCTTT. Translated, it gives CASTFWANTEAFF.

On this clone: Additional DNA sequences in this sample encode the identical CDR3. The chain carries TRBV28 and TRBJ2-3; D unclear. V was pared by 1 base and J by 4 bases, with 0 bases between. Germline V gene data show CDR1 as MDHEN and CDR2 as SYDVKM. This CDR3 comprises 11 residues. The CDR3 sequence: CASSLSDTQYF. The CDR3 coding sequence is TGTGCCAGCAGTTTATCAGATACGCAGTATTTT.

The CDR3 DNA reads as TGTGCCAGCAGTGACAGGGGCCTCAGCTCCTACAATGAGCAGTTCTTC. Its protein is CASSDRGLSSYNEQFF. The chain is built from TRBV6-4 and TRBJ2-1; D perhaps matches TRBD1 (5 bases). V gave up 2 bases and J gave up 0 bases, with 11 bases separating them. The CDR3 covers 16 residues. Germline-derived CDR1 and CDR2 are MRHNA and SNTAGT.

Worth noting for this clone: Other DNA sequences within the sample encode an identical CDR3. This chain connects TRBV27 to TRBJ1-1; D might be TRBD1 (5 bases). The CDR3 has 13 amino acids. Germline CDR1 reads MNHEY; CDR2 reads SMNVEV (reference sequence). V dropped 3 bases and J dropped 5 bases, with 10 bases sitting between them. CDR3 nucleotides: TGTGCCAGCAGTTTGGGCACAGGAACTGAAGCTTTCTTT. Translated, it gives CASSLGTGTEAFF.

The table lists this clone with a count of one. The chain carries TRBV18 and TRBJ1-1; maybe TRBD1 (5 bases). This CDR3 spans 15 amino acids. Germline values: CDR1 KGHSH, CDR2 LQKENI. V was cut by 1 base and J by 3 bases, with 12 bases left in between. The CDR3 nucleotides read TGTGCCAGCTCACCACGGGGGGGGGTGGACACTGAAGCTTTCTTT. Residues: CASSPRGGVDTEAFF. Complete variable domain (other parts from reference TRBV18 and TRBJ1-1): NAGVMQNPRHLVRRRGQEARLRCSPMKGHSHVYWYRQLPEEGLKFMVYLQKENIIDESGMPKERFSAEFPKEGPSILRIQQVVRGDSAAYFCASSPRGGVDTEAFFGQGTRLTVV.

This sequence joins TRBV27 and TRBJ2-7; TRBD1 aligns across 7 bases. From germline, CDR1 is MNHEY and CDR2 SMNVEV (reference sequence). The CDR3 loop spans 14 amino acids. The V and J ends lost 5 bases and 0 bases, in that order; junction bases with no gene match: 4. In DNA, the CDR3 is TGTGCCAGCAGTACGCACAGGGGCTCCTACGAGCAGTACTTC. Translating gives CASSTHRGSYEQYF.

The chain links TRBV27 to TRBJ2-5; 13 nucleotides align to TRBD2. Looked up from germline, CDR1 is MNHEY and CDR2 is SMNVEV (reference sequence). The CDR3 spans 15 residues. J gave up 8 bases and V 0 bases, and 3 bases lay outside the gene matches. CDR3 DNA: TGTGCCAGCAGTTTATCAACTAGCGGGGGGGATACCCAGTACTTC. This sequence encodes CASSLSTSGGDTQYF.

The CDR3 coding sequence is TGTGCCAGCAGCCCTTTAGAGGGGACGGAAAATACCTACGAGCAGTACTTC. The encoded protein is CASSPLEGTENTYEQYF. The chain couples TRBV7-9 to TRBJ2-7, with D tentatively TRBD1 or TRBD2 (5 bases each). The CDR3 spans 17 residues. Trimming cost V 5 bases and J 2 bases, with 22 bases left between them. Germline CDR1 is SEHNR and CDR2 is FQNEAQ (reference sequence).

The CDR3 sequence is CASSLGGQHNYGYTF. As DNA, the CDR3 is TGTGCCAGCAGCTTAGGAGGGCAGCATAACTATGGCTACACCTTC. The rearrangement uses TRBV7-9 and TRBJ1-2; no reliable D call. The germline V gene has CDR1 SEHNR and CDR2 FQNEAQ (reference sequence). Trimming removed 1 base from V and 1 base from J, with 10 bases in between. The CDR3 is 15 residues long.

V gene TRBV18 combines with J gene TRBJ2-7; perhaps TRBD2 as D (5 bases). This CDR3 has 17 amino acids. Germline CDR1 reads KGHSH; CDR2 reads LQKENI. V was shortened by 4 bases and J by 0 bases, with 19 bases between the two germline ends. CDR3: CASSRRPKRPSSYEQYF. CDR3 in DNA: TGTGCCAGCTCACGCCGCCCGAAGCGGCCGAGCTCCTACGAGCAGTACTTC.

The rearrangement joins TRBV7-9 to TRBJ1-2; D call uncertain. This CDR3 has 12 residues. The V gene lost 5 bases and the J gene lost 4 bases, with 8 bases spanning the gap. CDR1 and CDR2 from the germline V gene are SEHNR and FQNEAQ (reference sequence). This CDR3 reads CASSDNIYGYTF. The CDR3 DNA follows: TGTGCCAGCAGCGACAACATCTATGGCTACACCTTC.

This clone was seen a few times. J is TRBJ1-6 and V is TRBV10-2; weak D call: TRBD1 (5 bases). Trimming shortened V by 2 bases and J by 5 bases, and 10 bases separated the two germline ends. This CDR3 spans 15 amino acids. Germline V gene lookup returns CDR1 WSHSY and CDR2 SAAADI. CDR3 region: CASSEGATDNSPLHF. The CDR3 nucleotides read TGCGCCAGCAGTGAGGGGGCAACAGATAATTCACCCCTCCACTTT.

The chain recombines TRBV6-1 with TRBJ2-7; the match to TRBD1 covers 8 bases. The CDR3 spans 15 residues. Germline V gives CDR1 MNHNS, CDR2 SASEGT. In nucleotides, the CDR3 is TGTCACATGCGGCAGGGGGCAATTAGGCCCTACGAGCAGTACTTC. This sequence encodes CHMRQGAIRPYEQYF.

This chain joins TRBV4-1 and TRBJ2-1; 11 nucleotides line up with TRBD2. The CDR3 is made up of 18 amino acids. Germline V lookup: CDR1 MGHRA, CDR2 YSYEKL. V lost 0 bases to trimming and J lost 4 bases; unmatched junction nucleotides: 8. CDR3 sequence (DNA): TGCGCCAGCAGCCAAGAACCATCCGGGACTAGCGGTTACAATGAGCAGTTCTTC. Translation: CASSQEPSGTSGYNEQFF.

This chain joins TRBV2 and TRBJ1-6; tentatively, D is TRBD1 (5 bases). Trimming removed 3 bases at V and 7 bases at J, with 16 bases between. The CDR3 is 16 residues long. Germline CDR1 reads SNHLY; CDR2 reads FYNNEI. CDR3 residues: CASSDGPAGWNSPLHF. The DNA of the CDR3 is TGTGCCAGCAGTGATGGGCCGGCAGGGTGGAATTCACCCCTCCACTTT. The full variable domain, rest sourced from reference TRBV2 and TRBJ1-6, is EPEVTQTPSHQVTQMGQEVILRCVPISNHLYFYWYRQILGQKVEFLVSFYNNEISEKSEIFDDQFSVERPDGSNFTLKIRSTKLEDSAMYFCASSDGPAGWNSPLHFGNGTRLTVT.

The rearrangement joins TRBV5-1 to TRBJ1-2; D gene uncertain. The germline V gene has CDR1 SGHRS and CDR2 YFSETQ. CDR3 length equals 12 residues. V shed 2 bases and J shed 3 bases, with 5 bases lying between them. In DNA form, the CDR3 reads TGCGCCAGCAGCTTATTTGACTATGGCTACACCTTC. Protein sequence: CASSLFDYGYTF.

The CDR3 spells CASSPTATNYGYTF. CDR3 nucleotide sequence: TGTGCCAGCAGCCCCACAGCTACTAACTATGGCTACACCTTC. The gene calls are TRBV6-1 and TRBJ1-2; D not resolved. The V gene's germline CDR1 is MNHNS and CDR2 SASEGT. Between the trimmed V and J ends, which lost 6 bases and 0 bases, there was a span of 11 bases. This CDR3 comprises 14 residues.